Listed here are 14 T cell receptor beta chains from one sample, sequenced in a study of blood T cell repertoires in COVID-19. TCRdb's copy holds only in-frame clones and misses some; the assay was immunoSEQ multiplex PCR. The sample gives about 340,000 clones, around four fifths of which show up once; around 3% is in the top ten. The material sequenced was peripheral blood. All receptors come from a man aged 25 to 40 with active or convalescent COVID-19.

The chain carries TRBV7-6 and TRBJ1-2, with 7 bases identical to TRBD1. This CDR3 spans 18 amino acids. The ends lost 5 bases at V and 4 bases at J; junction bases unmatched: 19. Germline V gives CDR1 SGHVS, CDR2 FNYEAQ. CDR3 DNA sequence: TGTGCCAGCAGCCTTACTCCGACAGGGCTCGGGAAAGGCTATGGCTACACCTTC. Protein product: CASSLTPTGLGKGYGYTF.

V is TRBV24-1 and J is TRBJ1-2; D is perhaps TRBD1 (6 bases). Trimming took 1 base from V and 6 from J, leaving 14 bases between them. This CDR3 region has 15 residues. Germline assignment: CDR1 KGHDR and CDR2 SFDVKD. CDR3 nucleotides: TGTGCCACCAGTGATTTCACAGGGAGTGTCGATGGCTACACCTTC. Its protein product is CATSDFTGSVDGYTF.

This clone was observed a single time. The genes are TRBV9 and TRBJ1-2; TRBD1 matches 8 bases. Germline assignment: CDR1 SGDLS and CDR2 YYNGEE. This CDR3 is built from 15 residues. V lost 4 bases and J lost 7; bases outside the gene matches: 12. The CDR3 bases are TGTGCCAGCAGCTCCGGGACAGGCTCCCTATTTGGCTACACCTTC. Its protein is CASSSGTGSLFGYTF.

The chain has TRBV28 and TRBJ2-3; TRBD2 matches at 7 bases. The germline CDR1 and CDR2 sequences are MDHEN and SYDVKM. Trimming removed 8 bases from V and 0 bases from J; junction bases left unmatched: 14. The CDR3 length is 17 residues. This CDR3 reads CASASSGTITSTDTQYF. CDR3 in DNA: TGTGCCAGCGCCTCCTCGGGGACTATAACTAGCACAGATACGCAGTATTTT.

The rearrangement joins TRBV7-6 to TRBJ2-5; 7 bases fit TRBD2. The germline V gene has CDR1 SGHVS and CDR2 FNYEAQ. This CDR3 is 14 amino acids long. After removal of 6 bases from V and 4 bases from J, the junction contained 8 bases not matched to a gene. The CDR3 sequence: CASSLRLAGETQYF. The CDR3 DNA reads TGTGCCAGCAGTTTAAGACTAGCCGGAGAGACCCAGTACTTC.

This clone was counted once. The chain combines TRBV5-1 with TRBJ2-7, with D maybe TRBD1 (5 bases). CDR1 and CDR2 (germline): SGHRS, YFSETQ. There are 14 residues in the CDR3. Trimming stripped 0 bases from V and 5 bases from J, with 12 bases between. The CDR3 sequence is CASSLEAGQDEQYF. The CDR3 nucleotides are TGCGCCAGCAGCTTGGAGGCAGGGCAGGACGAGCAGTACTTC.

This chain joins TRBV6-2 or TRBV6-3 and TRBJ1-2, with unresolved D. Germline V gene lookup returns CDR1 MNHEY and CDR2 SVGEGT. Deletions cut 3 bases from V and 4 bases from J, with 9 bases between. The length of the CDR3 is 13 residues. CDR3 coding DNA: TGTGCCAGCAGTTATGAGAGCCTCTATGGCTACACCTTC. Its translation is CASSYESLYGYTF.

In its sample, this clone was seen a few times. The chain is built from TRBV19 and TRBJ1-2; no firm D call. Trimming removed 3 bases from V and 4 bases from J, with 9 bases in between. CDR3 length: 13 residues. Germline CDR1 is LNHDA and CDR2 is SQIVND (reference sequence). CDR3 DNA sequence: TGTGCCAGTAGTATTCAGGACTTCTATGGCTACACCTTC. Its translation is CASSIQDFYGYTF.

This clone appeared a single time. J is TRBJ2-3 and V is TRBV4-1; possible D gene TRBD2, 5 bases. CDR1 and CDR2 from the germline V gene are MGHRA and YSYEKL. Trimming stripped 3 bases from V and 0 bases from J, with 19 bases between. The CDR3 totals 18 residues. This chain's CDR3 is CASSQYTARGGSTDTQYF. The DNA for the CDR3 is TGCGCCAGCAGCCAGTACACCGCCCGGGGTGGGAGCACAGATACGCAGTATTTT.

The V and J genes are TRBV30 and TRBJ1-1; possibly TRBD1 for D (6 bases). The germline V gene encodes CDR1 GTSNPN and CDR2 SVGIG (reference sequence). CDR3 size: 11 residues. Trimming took off 3 bases at V and 10 bases at J, with 12 bases between the two ends. Here the CDR3 reads CAWRRTDLAFF. The CDR3 nucleotides are TGTGCCTGGAGAAGGACAGATCTAGCTTTCTTT.

A few counts support this clone. The V call is TRBV6-2 or TRBV6-3, the J call TRBJ2-4, with D possibly matching TRBD2 (5 bases). Trimming stripped 4 bases from V and 7 bases from J, with 11 bases between. Germline loops: CDR1 MNHEY, CDR2 SVGEGT. CDR3 length: 13 amino acids. The CDR3 DNA reads TGTGCCAGCAGTTCCGGTAGCGAGAACATTCAGTACTTC. This gives the protein CASSSGSENIQYF.

CDR3 protein: CASSLPTRDRAGELFF. CDR3 coding DNA: TGTGCCAGCAGCTTACCCACCCGGGACAGGGCCGGGGAGCTGTTTTTT. This chain uses TRBV7-6 with TRBJ2-2; 9 bases are a match to TRBD1. The CDR3 is made up of 16 amino acids. V was pared by 2 bases and J by 6 bases, with 7 bases of the junction left unmatched. Germline lookup yields CDR1 SGHVS and CDR2 FNYEAQ.

This clone was seen a handful of times. This sequence joins TRBV2 and TRBJ1-4; D ambiguous. CDR1 SNHLY and CDR2 FYNNEI come from the germline V gene. The CDR3 has 13 amino acids. Trimming pared 9 bases from V and 8 bases from J, leaving 16 bases between. Here the CDR3 reads CASTPSPYEKLFF. The CDR3 DNA reads TGTGCCAGTACCCCTAGCCCCTACGAAAAACTGTTTTTT.

V is TRBV7-2 and J is TRBJ1-2, with TRBD1 identical over 8 bases. Germline CDR1 and CDR2: SGHTA and FQGNSA. The junction had 12 bases not matched to a gene; V was cut back by 4 bases and J by 8 bases. CDR3 length: 15 amino acids. CDR3 sequence (DNA): TGTGCCAGCAGCTGGGGGGCAGGGGGCGATAGAGGCTACACCTTC. This sequence encodes CASSWGAGGDRGYTF.